This TCR beta chain was recorded in a study of vaccination and CD4 T cells after COVID-19. V dropped 0 bases and J dropped 4 bases, with 2 bases sitting between them. Germline CDR1 reads SGDLS; CDR2 reads YYNGEE. This CDR3 contains 13 residues. As to this clonotype: Its antigen is undetermined.

CD4+ T cells that had been cultured provided DNA sequenced with the Oncomine TCR Beta short-read assay. Using the QIAamp micro DNA kit, genomic DNA was extracted from the CD4+ T cells that had been cultured. TCRdb reprocessed the PCR reads via MiXCR and lists one record per CDR3 protein. The sample lists about 10,000 distinct CDR3 sequences, approximately 30% occurring once. As for treatment: roughly 11-day PBMC culture with coronavirus spike peptide pools or control peptides (ViraFEST assay). The collection of CD4+ T cells from the unexposed donor took place before the COVID-19 pandemic (2011-2018).

This clonotype originated in a human donor in good health. The gene calls are TRBV9 and TRBJ2-6; D is unclear. The specimen was CD4+ T cells from blood, cultured in vitro. The CDR3: CASSVGGANVLTF. The CDR3 DNA is TGTGCCAGCAGCGTAGGAGGGGCCAACGTCCTGACTTTC.